A single sample gave rise to the 9 T cell receptor beta chains below, sequenced in a study of metastatic and nonmetastatic thyroid tumors. Until they underwent thyroid surgery, no patient had received any treatment. TCRdb re-analyzed the PCR reads using MiXCR. The data contain fewer than 20,000 clones, around 25% of them singletons. Material: adjacent normal tissue. Receptors originate from a female donor with papillary thyroid cancer or a benign thyroid nodule (not recorded which). Some clones in this sample may be carry-over from other donors' samples.

This clone was seen at least ten times. The chain carries TRBV19 and TRBJ2-7; TRBD1 is a possible D gene (6 bases). Trimming left V 5 bases short and J 4 bases short, with 12 bases between. Germline CDR1 and CDR2: LNHDA and SQIVND (reference sequence). This CDR3 comprises 13 residues. CDR3 in amino acids: CASSSGQLYEQYF. The CDR3 nucleotides read TGTGCCAGTAGTTCGGGACAATTATACGAGCAGTACTTC. The entire variable domain, with the rest obtained from reference TRBV19 and TRBJ2-7, is as follows: DGGITQSPKYLFRKEGQNVTLSCEQNLNHDAMYWYRQDPGQGLRLIYYSQIVNDFQKGDIAEGYSVSREKKESFPLTVTSAQKNPTAFYLCASSSGQLYEQYFGPGTRLTVT.

This clone was observed a few times. The J gene is TRBJ1-2, the V gene TRBV6-2 or TRBV6-3; TRBD1 matches at 8 bases. Germline assignment: CDR1 MNHEY and CDR2 SVGEGT. Trimming removed 5 bases from V and 8 bases from J; junction bases left unmatched: 7. The CDR3 is 13 residues long. The CDR3 loop is CASSNDRGGGYTF. The CDR3 DNA follows: TGTGCCAGCAGTAACGACAGGGGTGGCGGCTACACCTTC.

Ten or more counts support this clone. Other nucleotide sequences in the sample specify the same CDR3. The chain employs TRBV6-2 or TRBV6-3 and TRBJ2-2; D is perhaps TRBD2 (6 bases). CDR1 is MNHEY and CDR2 is SVGEGT in the germline V gene. The V gene lost 6 bases and the J gene lost 0 bases, with 14 bases spanning the gap. This CDR3 is built from 16 residues. The CDR3 nucleotides read TGTGCCAGCAGGGGACTCGGGAGAGCGAACACCGGGGAGCTGTTTTTT. This translates into CASRGLGRANTGELFF.

The CDR3 DNA sequence: TGCGCCAGCAGCTCGGCACTTAGCGGTTATAGCACAGATACGCAGTATTTT. It codes for CASSSALSGYSTDTQYF. The chain joins TRBV5-1 to TRBJ2-3, with D perhaps matching TRBD2 (6 bases). From germline, CDR1 is SGHRS and CDR2 YFSETQ. This CDR3 has 17 amino acids. Trimming left V 3 bases short and J 0 bases short, with 17 bases between.

The chain recombines TRBV6-1 with TRBJ2-7, with TRBD2 matching 9 bases. This CDR3 is built from 13 residues. Per germline, CDR1 MNHNS and CDR2 SASEGT. J was trimmed by 3 bases and V by 5 bases; bases with no gene match: 2. Written as DNA, the CDR3 is TGTGCCAGCAGTCTGACTAGCGGCTACGAGCAGTACTTC. Amino acid sequence: CASSLTSGYEQYF.

The V and J genes are TRBV18 and TRBJ2-7; D perhaps matches TRBD2 (5 bases). V was pared by 3 bases and J by 5 bases, with 17 bases between. The CDR3 is 15 residues long. CDR1 and CDR2 (germline): KGHSH, LQKENI. In nucleotides, the CDR3 is TGTGCCAGCTCACCCGAGGGATTCCAGTGGAACGAGCAGTACTTC. This sequence encodes CASSPEGFQWNEQYF.

The J gene is TRBJ2-3, the V gene TRBV7-3, with D possibly TRBD2 on 6 matching bases. The CDR3 spans 18 residues. V dropped 1 base and J dropped 0 bases, with 17 bases sitting between them. Germline loops: CDR1 SGHTA, CDR2 FQGTGA. The CDR3 DNA reads TGTGCCAGCAGCTTAAAAGGGTGGGCTAGCGCGAGCACAGATACGCAGTATTTT. Its protein is CASSLKGWASASTDTQYF.

This clone has more than one count but fewer than ten. For the CDR3, the DNA is TGTGCCAGTACCGTTAGGGGACAGCTAAATCAGCCCCAGCATTTT. This encodes CASTVRGQLNQPQHF. The rearrangement uses TRBV19 and TRBJ1-5, with 7 bases matching TRBD1. The germline gives CDR1 LNHDA, CDR2 SQIVND (reference sequence). The CDR3 spans 15 residues. With V trimmed by 7 bases and J by 4 bases, 10 bases remained unmatched.

This clone has only a few counts. V usage is TRBV4-2 and J usage is TRBJ1-4; D ambiguous. V shed 3 bases and J shed 12 bases, with 14 bases lying between them. This CDR3 is 13 amino acids long. The germline V gene has CDR1 LGHNA and CDR2 YNFKEQ. CDR3 residues: CASSQTTTSQLFF. In DNA, the CDR3 is TGTGCCAGCAGCCAGACCACGACGTCACAACTGTTTTTT.